What follows is one TCR beta chain and its context. Antigen unknown. Splitting the CD4+ cells yielded a CD45RA+ naive subset and a CD45RA-negative memory subset. This sample was included in a study of shared clonotypes between healthy human individuals. Overall study findings and caveats: Naive subsets, compared against memory subsets, generally had larger estimated richness values. Naive CD4 clonotypes overlapped across several donors at about 5.2%.

In replicate PCRs of sorted subsets, around 0.2 ug DNA, about 29,000 T cell genomes, was used. TCRdb's table, derived via immunoSEQ multiplex PCR, lists solely in-frame clones and lacks some. Of under 2,500,000 clones listed, 90% to 96% are singletons. The sequence was collected from a man aged 18 to 30 in good health. Sequences were obtained from naive CD4+ T cells sorted from blood. The subset was: CD45RA+ positively selected.

The chain's CDR3 is CASSQAGREDEKLFF. The CDR3 bases are TGCGCCAGCAGCCAAGCGGGGAGGGAGGATGAAAAACTGTTTTTT. The chain links TRBV4-1 to TRBJ1-4; no definite D call. Germline lookup yields CDR1 MGHRA and CDR2 YSYEKL. Trimming removed 1 base at V and 6 bases at J, with 12 bases between. The CDR3 is made up of 15 amino acids.